The source of this TCR beta chain is a study of response to subunit inactivated influenza vaccine. The V end was cut by 5 bases, the J end by 5 bases, with 15 bases between. Looked up from germline, CDR1 is SQVTM and CDR2 is ANQGSEA. The CDR3 spans 13 residues. This clonotype was detected a few times. Its antigen is still unknown. TCRdb called the RT-PCR reads again in MiXCR, with one record for every CDR3 protein. The sample lists 650,000 to 850,000 distinct CDR3 sequences; more than 11% were seen once. Findings and limits, study-wide: Each seasonal influenza vaccination, the authors suggested, recruits few new T cells.

The clonotype was recovered from a man in his fifties who received an inactivated influenza vaccine. This chain connects TRBV29-1 to TRBJ1-1; unclear D gene. The sequenced sample was PBMCs from blood, obtained less than 15 days before vaccination. CDR3 sequence reads: CSVSSRGMTEAFF. CDR3 sequence (DNA): TGCAGCGTTTCGAGTCGGGGAATGACTGAAGCTTTCTTT.